This TCR beta chain comes out of a study of T cell repertoires in cytomegalovirus infection. Overall study findings and caveats: Accumulated public TCR beta family frequency recognized individuals carrying CMV together with the relevant HLA.

Via MiXCR, TCRdb re-called the reads, giving one row per CDR3 protein. The table shows about 900,000 distinct CDR3 sequences, with roughly 30% occurring only once. Note on this clonotype: Its matching antigen is unknown.

Germline-derived CDR1 and CDR2 are MGHRA and YSYEKL. Trimming at V came to 3 bases and at J to 4 bases, leaving 8 bases not matched to a gene. This CDR3 has 16 amino acids. The sample was cultured CD8+ T cells from PBMCs, taken from culture after CMV antigen stimulation. The TCR sequence derives from a human donor in good health (CMV status not recorded). Some clones in this sample may be carry-over from other donors' samples. The J gene is TRBJ1-2, the V gene TRBV4-1; 10 bases match TRBD1. For the CDR3, the DNA is TGCGCCAGCAGCCACCTACCGGGACAGGGGTCCTATGGCTACACCTTC. Its translation is CASSHLPGQGSYGYTF.